This paragraph covers one TCR beta chain sequence. Measured with immunoSEQ multiplex PCR; TCRdb has only the in-frame clones, and not every one. The sample shows 400,000 to 450,000 clones, more than 80% of them seen only once. The CDR3 spans 15 residues. V lost 0 bases and J lost 5; bases outside the gene matches: 6. From germline, CDR1 is SGHRS and CDR2 YFSETQ. The record originates from a study of blood T cell repertoires in COVID-19. Looking at the study overall: Sites across the United States, Italy and Spain contributed samples from acute and convalescent COVID-19.

Sequenced sample: peripheral blood. The rearrangement uses TRBV5-1 and TRBJ2-7; TRBD1 matches 9 bases. The TCR sequence derives from a woman aged 25 to 45 with active or convalescent COVID-19. CDR3 loop: CASSLAGTGRDEQYF. CDR3 DNA: TGCGCCAGCAGCTTGGCCGGGACAGGGAGAGACGAGCAGTACTTC.